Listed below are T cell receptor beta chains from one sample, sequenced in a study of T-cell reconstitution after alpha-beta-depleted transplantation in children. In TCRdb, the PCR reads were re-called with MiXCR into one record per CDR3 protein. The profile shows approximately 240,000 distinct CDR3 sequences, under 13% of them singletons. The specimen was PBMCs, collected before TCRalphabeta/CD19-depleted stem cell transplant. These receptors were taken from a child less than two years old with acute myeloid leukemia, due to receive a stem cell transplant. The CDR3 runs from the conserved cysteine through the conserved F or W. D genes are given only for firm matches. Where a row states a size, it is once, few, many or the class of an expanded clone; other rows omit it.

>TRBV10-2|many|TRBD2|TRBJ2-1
TGCGCCAGCAGTGCTGAGGGAGGGCCCTACAATGAGCAGTTCTTC
CASSAEGGPYNEQFF
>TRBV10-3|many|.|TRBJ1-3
TGTGCCATCAGTGATCCAGGGCAAAGCACCATATATTTT
CAISDPGQSTIYF
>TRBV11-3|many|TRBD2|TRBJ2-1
TGTGCCAGCAGCTTAGAGTTCTCGGGGAGGGATGAGCAGTTCTTC
CASSLEFSGRDEQFF
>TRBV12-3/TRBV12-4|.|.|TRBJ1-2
TGTGCCAGCAGTTTAAAGACAGGAGTGGTTGGCTACACCTTC
CASSLKTGVVGYTF
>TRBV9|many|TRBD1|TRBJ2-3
TGTGCCAGCAGCGCATCCGGGACAGGGCACAGTGGTACGCAGTATTTT
CASSASGTGHSGTQYF
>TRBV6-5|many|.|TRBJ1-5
TGTGCCAGCAGTTACCGGACGGATAGCAATCAGCCCCAGCATTTT
CASSYRTDSNQPQHF
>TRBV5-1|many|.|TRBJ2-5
TGCGCCAGCAGCTTGGTTGGCAGGTTGGAAGAGACCCAGTACTTC
CASSLVGRLEETQYF
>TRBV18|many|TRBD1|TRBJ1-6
TGTGCCAGCTCACCTACAGGGGCTGGGATCGATAATTCACCCCTCCACTTT
CASSPTGAGIDNSPLHF
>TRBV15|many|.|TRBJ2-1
TGTGCCACCCGACCCCTAGGGGAGTCGAGTAATGAGCAGTTCTTC
CATRPLGESSNEQFF
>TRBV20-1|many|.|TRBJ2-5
TGCAGTGCTAGACCCTGGGAAGAGACCCAGTACTTC
CSARPWEETQYF
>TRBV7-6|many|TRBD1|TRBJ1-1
TGTGCCAGCAGCTTAGGGACAGGGAACACTGAAGCTTTCTTT
CASSLGTGNTEAFF
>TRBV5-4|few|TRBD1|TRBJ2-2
TGTGCCAGCAGCTTGGGCCCGGGACAGGCGTTTCGCGGGGAGCTGTTTTTT
CASSLGPGQAFRGELFF
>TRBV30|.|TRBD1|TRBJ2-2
TGTGCCTGGCTCGACAGGGGATACACCGGGGAGCTGTTTTTT
CAWLDRGYTGELFF
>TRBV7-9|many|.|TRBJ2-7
TGTGCCAGCAGCTTAGTAGCTTACGAGCAGTACTTC
CASSLVAYEQYF
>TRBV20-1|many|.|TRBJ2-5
TGCAGTGCTCCCCCCACTACGGTCGGGACCCAGTACTTC
CSAPPTTVGTQYF
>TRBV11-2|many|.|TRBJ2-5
TGTGCCAGCAGCCCTAATAGAGAGACCCAGTACTTC
CASSPNRETQYF
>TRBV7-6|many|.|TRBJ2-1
TGTGCCAGCAGCCTCACTAGTAATGAGCAGTTCTTC
CASSLTSNEQFF
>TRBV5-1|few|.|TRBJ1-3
TGCGCCAGCAGCTTTTCCCTGTCTGGAAACACCATATATTTT
CASSFSLSGNTIYF
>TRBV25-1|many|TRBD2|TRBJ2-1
TGTGCCAGCAGTTCGGGAGGTAGCTCCTACAATGAGCAGTTCTTC
CASSSGGSSYNEQFF
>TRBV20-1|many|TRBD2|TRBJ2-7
TGCAGTGCTAGGGAGTCTCTAGCGGGGAAATCCGAGCAGTACTTC
CSARESLAGKSEQYF
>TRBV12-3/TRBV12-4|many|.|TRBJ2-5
TGTGCCAGCAGTTTAAGTGAGCGGCCCCAAGAGACCCAGTACTTC
CASSLSERPQETQYF
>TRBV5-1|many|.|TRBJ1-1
TGCGCCAGCAGCAAGGTCAGGACGAGCACTGAAGCTTTCTTT
CASSKVRTSTEAFF
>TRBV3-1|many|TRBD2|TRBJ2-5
TGTGCCAGCAGCCCCGTAAGACTAGCTCGCCAAGAGACCCAGTACTTC
CASSPVRLARQETQYF
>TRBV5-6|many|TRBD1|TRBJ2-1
TGTGCCAGCAGCTCCCCGGGACAGTGGGCCCACAATGAGCAGTTCTTC
CASSSPGQWAHNEQFF